Here is one T cell receptor (beta chain) with its context. These data belong to a study of blood T cell repertoires in COVID-19. Trimming cost V 3 bases and J 4 bases; bases outside gene matches: 9. The CDR3 is 15 residues long. In germline, CDR1 is SGDLS, CDR2 YYNGEE. How the authors handled the data: Researchers report that nucleated cell counts were estimated from reference gene primer amplification. The protocol was immunoSEQ multiplex PCR, while the TCRdb copy is restricted to in-frame clones and leaves out a portion. The V and J calls and clone size are taken from that table; D and trimming were inferred from the DNA. This table holds 150,000 or so clones, 80% to 95% found once.

This clonotype originated in a man aged 30 to 45 with COVID-19, enrolled during active disease. Material: peripheral blood. V is TRBV9 and J is TRBJ1-2; 7 bases map to TRBD1. The DNA for the CDR3 is TGTGCCAGCAGCGAGGGGGACAGCTCTTCCTATGGCTACACCTTC. Its protein is CASSEGDSSSYGYTF. The full variable domain, rest sourced from reference TRBV9 and TRBJ1-2, is DSGVTQTPKHLITATGQRVTLRCSPRSGDLSVYWYQQSLDQGLQFLIQYYNGEERAKGNILERFSAQQFPDLHSELNLSSLELGDSALYFCASSEGDSSSYGYTFGSGTRLTVV.